This is a list of T cell receptor beta chains from one sample in a study of T cell repertoires and HLA-DP antigens. These receptors have no known antigen. Assay: immunoSEQ multiplex PCR; the TCRdb copy retains only in-frame clones and omits some. The sample lists over 100,000 clones; 90% to 95% were seen once. Sequencing used CD4+ T cells from PBMCs. Receptors originate from a woman under 30 in good health and CMV-seronegative. Both conserved end residues are part of each CDR3. Each record gives: V gene, J gene, CDR3 length, clone size, D gene, CDR3 protein, CDR3 DNA. D genes are given only for firm matches. Clone size is not always given. Where it is, it says once, few, many or a class for expanded clones.

V gene: TRBV7-9; J gene: TRBJ1-1; CDR3 length: 14; clone size: few; D gene: TRBD1; CDR3 protein: CASSLTTGITEAFF; CDR3 DNA: TGTGCCAGCAGCTTAACGACAGGGATCACTGAAGCTTTCTTT
V gene: TRBV7-3; J gene: TRBJ2-1; CDR3 length: 16; clone size: -; D gene: TRBD2; CDR3 protein: CATAPLELAGANEQFF; CDR3 DNA: TGTGCCACAGCCCCCCTGGAGCTAGCGGGAGCCAATGAGCAGTTCTTC
V gene: TRBV7-9; J gene: TRBJ1-2; CDR3 length: 14; clone size: -; D gene: TRBD1; CDR3 protein: CASSLDGTGGGYTF; CDR3 DNA: TGTGCCAGCAGCTTAGACGGGACAGGGGGCGGCTACACCTTC
V gene: TRBV5-4; J gene: TRBJ2-5; CDR3 length: 14; clone size: -; D gene: -; CDR3 protein: CASSLKDSQETQYF; CDR3 DNA: TGTGCCAGCAGCTTGAAGGACAGCCAAGAGACCCAGTACTTC
V gene: TRBV19; J gene: TRBJ2-5; CDR3 length: 16; clone size: -; D gene: TRBD2; CDR3 protein: CATVATSGGSRKTQYF; CDR3 DNA: TGTGCCACTGTGGCTACTAGCGGGGGGTCTAGGAAGACCCAGTACTTC
V gene: TRBV7-2; J gene: TRBJ2-1; CDR3 length: 12; clone size: -; D gene: -; CDR3 protein: CASSLFFNEQFF; CDR3 DNA: TGTGCCAGCAGCTTATTTTTTAATGAGCAGTTCTTC
V gene: TRBV27; J gene: TRBJ2-7; CDR3 length: 15; clone size: -; D gene: TRBD2; CDR3 protein: CASSSTSGITYEQYF; CDR3 DNA: TGTGCCAGCAGTTCTACTAGCGGGATAACCTACGAGCAGTACTTC
V gene: TRBV29-1; J gene: TRBJ1-3; CDR3 length: 11; clone size: -; D gene: -; CDR3 protein: CSVVTYSTIYF; CDR3 DNA: TGCAGCGTTGTTACCTACTCCACCATATATTTT
V gene: TRBV2; J gene: TRBJ2-7; CDR3 length: 15; clone size: -; D gene: TRBD2; CDR3 protein: CASQEASSGTYEQYF; CDR3 DNA: TGTGCCAGCCAAGAGGCGTCTAGCGGTACCTACGAGCAGTACTTC
V gene: TRBV7-2; J gene: TRBJ2-2; CDR3 length: 17; clone size: -; D gene: -; CDR3 protein: CASSLRGDAANTGELFF; CDR3 DNA: TGTGCCAGCAGCTTACGTGGGGACGCCGCGAACACCGGGGAGCTGTTTTTT
V gene: TRBV7-2; J gene: TRBJ2-5; CDR3 length: 15; clone size: once; D gene: TRBD1; CDR3 protein: CASSLEGASQETQYF; CDR3 DNA: TGTGCCAGCAGCTTAGAGGGGGCCAGTCAGGAGACCCAGTACTTC
V gene: TRBV9; J gene: TRBJ2-1; CDR3 length: 17; clone size: -; D gene: TRBD2; CDR3 protein: CASSPRALAGGYNEQFF; CDR3 DNA: TGTGCCAGCAGCCCCCGAGCCCTAGCGGGGGGATACAATGAGCAGTTCTTC
V gene: TRBV27; J gene: TRBJ1-2; CDR3 length: 19; clone size: -; D gene: -; CDR3 protein: CASSLFPGRPSGGNYGYTF; CDR3 DNA: TGTGCCAGCAGTTTATTCCCCGGCAGGCCTTCGGGGGGTAACTATGGCTACACCTTC
V gene: TRBV7-2; J gene: TRBJ1-1; CDR3 length: 14; clone size: -; D gene: TRBD1; CDR3 protein: CASSFDRAPSEAFF; CDR3 DNA: TGTGCCAGCAGCTTCGACAGGGCCCCATCTGAAGCTTTCTTT
V gene: TRBV2; J gene: TRBJ1-6; CDR3 length: 16; clone size: -; D gene: TRBD1; CDR3 protein: CASRTGQGARGSPLHF; CDR3 DNA: TGTGCCAGCAGAACCGGACAGGGGGCTCGAGGTTCACCCCTCCACTTT
V gene: TRBV5-1; J gene: TRBJ1-1; CDR3 length: 17; clone size: few; D gene: -; CDR3 protein: CASSLRGARGMNTEAFF; CDR3 DNA: TGCGCCAGCAGCTTGAGGGGGGCCCGGGGCATGAACACTGAAGCTTTCTTT
V gene: TRBV19; J gene: TRBJ1-2; CDR3 length: 14; clone size: -; D gene: -; CDR3 protein: CATRTTPGGYGYTF; CDR3 DNA: TGTGCCACCCGGACGACCCCCGGGGGGTATGGCTACACCTTC
V gene: TRBV28; J gene: TRBJ1-5; CDR3 length: 16; clone size: -; D gene: TRBD1; CDR3 protein: CASTDPGTGGHQPQHF; CDR3 DNA: TGTGCCAGCACAGACCCCGGGACAGGAGGACATCAGCCCCAGCATTTT
V gene: TRBV19; J gene: TRBJ1-5; CDR3 length: 14; clone size: -; D gene: -; CDR3 protein: CASRDGPAGQPQHF; CDR3 DNA: TGTGCCAGTAGGGACGGCCCGGCAGGTCAGCCCCAGCATTTT
V gene: TRBV5-1; J gene: TRBJ2-3; CDR3 length: 16; clone size: once; D gene: TRBD2; CDR3 protein: CASSFRTSGNTDTQYF; CDR3 DNA: TGCGCCAGCAGCTTCCGGACTAGCGGAAACACAGATACGCAGTATTTT
V gene: TRBV7-3; J gene: TRBJ1-1; CDR3 length: 13; clone size: -; D gene: -; CDR3 protein: CASSLQTNTEAFF; CDR3 DNA: TGTGCCAGCAGCTTACAAACGAACACTGAAGCTTTCTTT
V gene: TRBV18; J gene: TRBJ1-2; CDR3 length: 15; clone size: -; D gene: -; CDR3 protein: CASSPVGEQYYGYTF; CDR3 DNA: TGTGCCAGCTCACCAGTCGGAGAACAGTACTATGGCTACACCTTC
V gene: TRBV10-1; J gene: TRBJ1-2; CDR3 length: 13; clone size: few; D gene: -; CDR3 protein: CASSETGGYGYTF; CDR3 DNA: TGCGCCAGCAGTGAGACAGGAGGCTATGGCTACACCTTC
V gene: TRBV4-1; J gene: TRBJ1-6; CDR3 length: 19; clone size: -; D gene: -; CDR3 protein: CASSPRWGEGSSYNSPLHF; CDR3 DNA: TGCGCCAGCAGCCCCCGGTGGGGAGAGGGGAGCTCCTATAATTCACCCCTCCACTTT
V gene: TRBV14; J gene: TRBJ1-2; CDR3 length: 14; clone size: -; D gene: -; CDR3 protein: CASRRGGGGYGYTF; CDR3 DNA: TGTGCCAGCAGACGAGGGGGTGGTGGCTATGGCTACACCTTC
V gene: TRBV5-1; J gene: TRBJ2-2; CDR3 length: 16; clone size: -; D gene: TRBD1; CDR3 protein: CASSLQGASRTGELFF; CDR3 DNA: TGCGCCAGCAGCCTCCAGGGGGCTTCAAGGACCGGGGAGCTGTTTTTT
V gene: TRBV28; J gene: TRBJ1-2; CDR3 length: 12; clone size: -; D gene: -; CDR3 protein: CASSLRLYGYTF; CDR3 DNA: TGTGCCAGCAGTTTAAGACTCTATGGCTACACCTTC
V gene: TRBV28; J gene: TRBJ2-7; CDR3 length: 12; clone size: -; D gene: -; CDR3 protein: CASSLYSYEQYF; CDR3 DNA: TGTGCCAGCAGTCTCTACTCCTACGAGCAGTACTTC
V gene: TRBV5-4; J gene: TRBJ1-2; CDR3 length: 14; clone size: -; D gene: -; CDR3 protein: CASTPGGANYGYTF; CDR3 DNA: TGTGCCAGCACACCTGGGGGGGCGAACTATGGCTACACCTTC
V gene: TRBV5-6; J gene: TRBJ1-1; CDR3 length: 15; clone size: -; D gene: -; CDR3 protein: CASRWGRSLNTEAFF; CDR3 DNA: TGTGCCAGCAGATGGGGACGGTCTCTAAACACTGAAGCTTTCTTT
V gene: TRBV5-1; J gene: TRBJ2-3; CDR3 length: 15; clone size: -; D gene: -; CDR3 protein: CASSLILQGPDTQYF; CDR3 DNA: TGCGCCAGCAGCTTGATTTTACAGGGCCCGGATACGCAGTATTTT
V gene: TRBV7-9; J gene: TRBJ1-2; CDR3 length: 15; clone size: -; D gene: -; CDR3 protein: CASSLRGTQGGGYTF; CDR3 DNA: TGTGCCAGCAGCCTACGGGGGACACAGGGTGGTGGCTACACCTTC
V gene: TRBV5-1; J gene: TRBJ1-1; CDR3 length: 15; clone size: -; D gene: -; CDR3 protein: CASSSDSFGDTEAFF; CDR3 DNA: TGCGCCAGCAGCAGCGACAGTTTCGGGGACACTGAAGCTTTCTTT
V gene: TRBV7-9; J gene: TRBJ1-4; CDR3 length: 14; clone size: -; D gene: -; CDR3 protein: CASSSSATNEKLFF; CDR3 DNA: TGTGCCAGCAGCTCGTCCGCAACTAATGAAAAACTGTTTTTT
V gene: TRBV10-1; J gene: TRBJ2-5; CDR3 length: 16; clone size: -; D gene: -; CDR3 protein: CASSEGGGLGQETQYF; CDR3 DNA: TGCGCCAGCAGTGAGGGTGGGGGTTTAGGCCAAGAGACCCAGTACTTC
V gene: TRBV4-1; J gene: TRBJ1-4; CDR3 length: 15; clone size: -; D gene: TRBD1; CDR3 protein: CASSQGGTGYEKLFF; CDR3 DNA: TGCGCCAGCAGCCAAGGCGGGACAGGGTATGAAAAACTGTTTTTT
V gene: TRBV5-6; J gene: TRBJ1-2; CDR3 length: 14; clone size: -; D gene: -; CDR3 protein: CASSLLRANYGYTF; CDR3 DNA: TGTGCCAGCAGCCTCTTAAGAGCTAACTATGGCTACACCTTC
V gene: TRBV7-2; J gene: TRBJ1-3; CDR3 length: 15; clone size: -; D gene: -; CDR3 protein: CASSLDRGGGNTIYF; CDR3 DNA: TGTGCCAGCAGCTTAGATAGGGGTGGTGGAAACACCATATATTTT
V gene: TRBV9; J gene: TRBJ2-3; CDR3 length: 17; clone size: -; D gene: TRBD2; CDR3 protein: CASSGTPGGRMTDTQYF; CDR3 DNA: TGTGCCAGCAGCGGGACCCCGGGCGGGAGGATGACAGATACGCAGTATTTT
V gene: TRBV10-1; J gene: TRBJ1-2; CDR3 length: 15; clone size: -; D gene: TRBD1; CDR3 protein: CASSPGTVNNYGYTF; CDR3 DNA: TGCGCCAGCAGTCCCGGGACAGTGAATAACTATGGCTACACCTTC
V gene: TRBV19; J gene: TRBJ1-1; CDR3 length: 13; clone size: -; D gene: TRBD1; CDR3 protein: CASSRTGQTEAFF; CDR3 DNA: TGTGCCAGTAGTCGGACAGGGCAGACTGAAGCTTTCTTT
V gene: TRBV2; J gene: TRBJ1-4; CDR3 length: 15; clone size: -; D gene: -; CDR3 protein: CASSERRQPGEKLFF; CDR3 DNA: TGTGCCAGCAGTGAAAGGCGTCAACCGGGTGAAAAACTGTTTTTT
V gene: TRBV28; J gene: TRBJ1-5; CDR3 length: 14; clone size: -; D gene: -; CDR3 protein: CASIRGVDNQPQHF; CDR3 DNA: TGTGCCAGCATAAGGGGGGTCGACAATCAGCCCCAGCATTTT
V gene: TRBV28; J gene: TRBJ2-4; CDR3 length: 15; clone size: -; D gene: -; CDR3 protein: CASSGGRVGKNIQYF; CDR3 DNA: TGTGCCAGCAGCGGGGGTCGGGTTGGCAAAAACATTCAGTACTTC
V gene: TRBV5-1; J gene: TRBJ2-5; CDR3 length: 15; clone size: -; D gene: TRBD1; CDR3 protein: CASSPRGQSWVTQYF; CDR3 DNA: TGCGCCAGCAGCCCGAGGGGGCAGAGCTGGGTGACCCAGTACTTC
V gene: TRBV5-1; J gene: TRBJ2-3; CDR3 length: 12; clone size: -; D gene: TRBD1; CDR3 protein: CASSPGQNTQYF; CDR3 DNA: TGCGCCAGCAGCCCGGGACAGAATACGCAGTATTTT
V gene: TRBV19; J gene: TRBJ2-1; CDR3 length: 16; clone size: -; D gene: -; CDR3 protein: CASTRGGTVKDNEQFF; CDR3 DNA: TGTGCCAGTACCCGAGGGGGGACAGTTAAAGACAATGAGCAGTTCTTC
V gene: TRBV6-5; J gene: TRBJ1-1; CDR3 length: 14; clone size: once; D gene: -; CDR3 protein: CASSPDTWNTEAFF; CDR3 DNA: TGTGCCAGCAGTCCCGACACCTGGAACACTGAAGCTTTCTTT
V gene: TRBV5-1; J gene: TRBJ2-2; CDR3 length: 16; clone size: -; D gene: -; CDR3 protein: CASSFVTGFNTGELFF; CDR3 DNA: TGCGCCAGCAGCTTCGTGACAGGATTTAACACCGGGGAGCTGTTTTTT
V gene: TRBV4-3; J gene: TRBJ2-3; CDR3 length: 12; clone size: -; D gene: -; CDR3 protein: CASSQGADTQYF; CDR3 DNA: TGCGCCAGCAGCCAGGGGGCAGATACGCAGTATTTT
V gene: TRBV6-6; J gene: TRBJ1-2; CDR3 length: 16; clone size: once; D gene: TRBD1; CDR3 protein: CASSYSRQGFNYGYTF; CDR3 DNA: TGTGCCAGCAGTTACTCGCGACAGGGTTTCAACTATGGCTACACCTTC
V gene: TRBV5-1; J gene: TRBJ1-4; CDR3 length: 14; clone size: once; D gene: -; CDR3 protein: CASSLSGENEKLFF; CDR3 DNA: TGCGCCAGCAGCTTGTCAGGGGAGAATGAAAAACTGTTTTTT
V gene: TRBV7-2; J gene: TRBJ2-1; CDR3 length: 16; clone size: -; D gene: -; CDR3 protein: CASSSDGGFSYNEQFF; CDR3 DNA: TGTGCCAGCAGCTCAGACGGGGGTTTCTCATACAATGAGCAGTTCTTC
V gene: TRBV10-3; J gene: TRBJ1-1; CDR3 length: 13; clone size: -; D gene: TRBD1; CDR3 protein: CAIAGQGRSEAFF; CDR3 DNA: TGTGCCATAGCCGGACAGGGGAGGTCTGAAGCTTTCTTT